A selection of T cell receptor beta chains follows, all from one sample in a study of cytomegalovirus exposure and HLA in healthy donors. The table came from immunoSEQ multiplex PCR; TCRdb's copy has only in-frame clones and leaves some out. The sample includes approximately 60,000 clones, about 92% of them seen just once. The material sequenced was PBMCs. These receptors came from a woman aged 18 to 35 in good health and CMV-seronegative. CDR3s leave out the opening cysteine and the closing phenylalanine or tryptophan. Part of the rows lack a size; the others show once, few, many or a class for expanded clones.

cdr3_aa | v_call | clone_size | j_call
ASSEGQGGREQF | TRBV10-2 | - | TRBJ2-1
AWSSITDTQY | TRBV30 | - | TRBJ2-3
ASSLRGAVSPDTQY | TRBV27 | - | TRBJ2-3
ASSLEVRGGAGELF | TRBV5-1 | once | TRBJ2-2
ASTRGGSGNEKLF | TRBV5-1 | - | TRBJ1-4
ASSLDSGGYNEQF | TRBV27 | - | TRBJ2-1
ASSDAGEGTDTQY | TRBV27 | - | TRBJ2-3
ASSSGPAVSYEQY | TRBV11-2 | - | TRBJ2-7
ASSLGWAGLMNTEAF | TRBV11-2 | - | TRBJ1-1
ASKGDGYT | TRBV23-1 | - | TRBJ1-2
ASSRGPNQPQH | TRBV11-2 | - | TRBJ1-5
ASSSEPLAAYEQY | TRBV6-5 | - | TRBJ2-7
ASSLGAGVQETQY | TRBV7-7 | - | TRBJ2-5
ASSDSSGSDETQY | TRBV10-1 | - | TRBJ2-5
ASSEAMGSQPQH | TRBV6-1 | - | TRBJ1-5
AISAAEGSNQPQH | TRBV10-3 | - | TRBJ1-5
ASSRGGGGIAYEQY | TRBV11-2 | - | TRBJ2-7
ASSSLNGEINYGYT | TRBV7-9 | - | TRBJ1-2
ASSLGGTSTYEQY | TRBV7-2 | - | TRBJ2-7
ATSRDFRADEQF | TRBV15 | - | TRBJ2-1
ASSSGGPSRQF | TRBV19 | - | TRBJ2-1
ASRTDRGLQETQY | TRBV5-1 | - | TRBJ2-5
AIRKDRDSYNEQF | TRBV10-3 | - | TRBJ2-1
ASSSLTGQGYT | TRBV6-5 | once | TRBJ1-2
ASSHRDLGGNEQF | TRBV6-6 | - | TRBJ2-1
ASSLLHGNEKLF | TRBV27 | - | TRBJ1-4
ASTYLAYNEQF | TRBV13 | medium-sized | TRBJ2-1
ASSFGTSGGLETQY | TRBV5-1 | - | TRBJ2-5
ASSGLATDTQY | TRBV10-1 | - | TRBJ2-3
ASRLWDERETSPHQPQH | TRBV12-2 | once | TRBJ1-5
ASSRGGGEQF | TRBV9 | once | TRBJ2-1
ASRTGGWYRVQETQY | TRBV2 | - | TRBJ2-5